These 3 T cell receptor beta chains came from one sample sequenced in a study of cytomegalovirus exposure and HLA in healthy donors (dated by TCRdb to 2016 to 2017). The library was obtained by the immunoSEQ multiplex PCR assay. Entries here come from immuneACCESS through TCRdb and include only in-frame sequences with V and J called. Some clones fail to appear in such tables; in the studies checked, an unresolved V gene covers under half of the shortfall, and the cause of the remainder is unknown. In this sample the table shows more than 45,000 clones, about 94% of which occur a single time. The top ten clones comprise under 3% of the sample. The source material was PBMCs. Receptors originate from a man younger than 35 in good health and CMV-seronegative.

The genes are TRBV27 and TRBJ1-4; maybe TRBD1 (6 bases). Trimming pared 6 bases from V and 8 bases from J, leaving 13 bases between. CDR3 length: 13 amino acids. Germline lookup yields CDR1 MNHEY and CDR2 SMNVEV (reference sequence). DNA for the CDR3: TGTGCCAGCAGCGACAGGTGGGGCGAAAAACTGTTTTTT. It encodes CASSDRWGEKLFF.

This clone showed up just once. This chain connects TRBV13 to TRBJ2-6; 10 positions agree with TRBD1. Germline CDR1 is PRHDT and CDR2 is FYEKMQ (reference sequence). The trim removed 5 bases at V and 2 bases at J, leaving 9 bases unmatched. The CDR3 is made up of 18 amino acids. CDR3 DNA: TGTGCCAGCAGCCCAGAGACAGGGGGCGGTACTGGGGCCAACGTCCTGACTTTC. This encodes CASSPETGGGTGANVLTF.

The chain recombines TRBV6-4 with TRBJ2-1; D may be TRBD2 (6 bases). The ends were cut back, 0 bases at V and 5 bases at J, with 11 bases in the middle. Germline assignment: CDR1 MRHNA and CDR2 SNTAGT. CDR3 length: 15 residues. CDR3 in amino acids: CASSDSGTGHNEQFF. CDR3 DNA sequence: TGTGCCAGCAGTGACTCCGGGACTGGGCACAATGAGCAGTTCTTC.